This T cell receptor (beta chain) appears in the sequencing data of a study of blood T cell repertoires in COVID-19 (dated by TCRdb to between 2020 and 2021). About the investigation overall: The collaborator samples originated in the United States, Italy and Spain and spanned the acute and convalescent phases of COVID-19. The prospective study material was composed of cDNA or gDNA derived from T cells, B-cell-depleted T cells, or PBMCs. The dataset comprised deeply sampled blood TCRbeta repertoires from subjects exposed to, actively infected with, or recovered from COVID-19. The repertoires were released in a freely available public database intended as a resource for research on the immune response to SARS-CoV-2. Samples were obtained from the ongoing ImmuneRACE study (first 160 participants) and from 1,254 subjects provided by 6 global collaborators. The sample metadata nearly always contained a de-identified subject ID, COVID-19 status, age in years and sex. Where available, HLA class I and class II types were obtained from metadata supplied by the sample provider rather than from assay-based typing.

Results and caveats for the whole study, not just this receptor: How much clinical and demographic metadata was included differed by source and by participant, and the metadata was provided uncurated.

Collaborating institutions collected whole blood in K2EDTA tubes following their own protocols. For TCRbeta analysis, collaborators shipped samples as frozen whole blood, isolated PBMCs, or DNA extracted from either of those sample types. The immunoSEQ Assay, a bias-controlled multiplex PCR, was used to amplify TCRbeta CDR3 regions from genomic DNA. Regarding the original processing steps: Nucleated cell counts per sample were estimated from amplification of reference gene primers within the assay. To quantify the absolute abundance of each unique TCRbeta CDR3 rearrangement, sequence reads were collapsed and filtered. For each sample, productive Simpson clonality was calculated by taking the square root of Simpson's diversity index across productive rearrangements. The table comes from immuneACCESS by way of TCRdb, which keeps in-frame sequences with V and J called. Part of the clones is missing from these tables; in studies checked, under half for an unresolved V gene and the rest for unknown reasons. The V and J calls and the clone size are those of that table, but D and trimming were determined from the DNA. Here the sample has roughly 150,000 clones; over 75% occur a single time. Together, the top ten hold approximately 5% of the sample.

There are 13 amino acids in the CDR3, from cysteine to phenylalanine inclusive. Just CDR3 DNA is preserved here, 39 bases in frame from base 1. Trimming removed 5 bases from V and 4 bases from J, leaving 10 bases between the germline ends. Worth noting for this clone: Its antigen has not been determined. Per-base quality was not reported, and no clone a single base away is much larger than it.

The sequence came from a woman aged 45-59 years with acute or convalescent COVID-19. The specimen sequenced was peripheral blood. This chain joins TRBV12-3 or TRBV12-4 to TRBJ2-3, with the D gene call left open. The CDR3 here reads CASSRPVSDTQYF. The sequenced DNA is TGTGCCAGCAGTCGTCCAGTATCAGATACGCAGTATTTT.